This T cell receptor beta chain was recorded in a study of technical replicates of blood from several donors. The CDR3 is 16 residues long. Per germline, CDR1 LGHNA and CDR2 YNFKEQ. Trimming removed 3 bases from V and 4 bases from J; junction bases left unmatched: 11. The method was immunoSEQ multiplex PCR; TCRdb's version includes in-frame clones alone and lacks a portion of them. The table lists approximately 79,000 clones, around nine tenths of them singletons, with over 0.35% in the top ten. The sequence was collected from a human donor in good health. This sequence joins TRBV4-2 and TRBJ2-7; 8 nucleotides agree with TRBD2. Specimen: T cells isolated from PBMCs. The CDR3 here is CASSHRTGGSGYEQYF. The CDR3 DNA sequence: TGTGCCAGCAGCCACCGAACGGGGGGGTCCGGTTACGAGCAGTACTTC.